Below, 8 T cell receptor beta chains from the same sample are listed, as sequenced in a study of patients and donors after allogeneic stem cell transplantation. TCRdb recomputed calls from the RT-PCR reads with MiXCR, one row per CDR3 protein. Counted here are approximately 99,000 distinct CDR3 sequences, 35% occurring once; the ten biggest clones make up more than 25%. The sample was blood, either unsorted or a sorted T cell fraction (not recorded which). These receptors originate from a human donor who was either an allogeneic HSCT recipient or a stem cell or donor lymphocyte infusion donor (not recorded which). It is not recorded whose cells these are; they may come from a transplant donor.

CDR3 in DNA: TGCGCCAGCAGCAAAACCCGGGCGTACTTC. Translating it yields CASSKTRAYF. The genes are TRBV5-1 and TRBJ2-7; no reliable D call. This CDR3 is built from 10 residues. The germline gives CDR1 SGHRS, CDR2 YFSETQ. V lost 4 bases and J lost 12, with 11 bases in between. Full variable domain (rest looked up from reference TRBV5-1 and TRBJ2-7): KAGVTQTPRYLIKTRGQQVTLSCSPISGHRSVSWYQQTPGQGLQFLFEYFSETQRNKGNFPGRFSGRQFSNSRSEMNVSTLELGDSALYLCASSKTRAYFGPGTRLTVT.

CDR3 DNA: TGTGCCAGCAGTGAATCGGGGGCAACTAATGAAAAACTGTTTTTT. Translated: CASSESGATNEKLFF. The chain combines TRBV25-1 with TRBJ1-4, with D possibly TRBD1 on 5 matching bases. Trimming took 1 base from V and 0 from J, leaving 6 bases between them. The germline CDR1 and CDR2 sequences are MGHDK and SYGVNS. CDR3 length: 15 amino acids.

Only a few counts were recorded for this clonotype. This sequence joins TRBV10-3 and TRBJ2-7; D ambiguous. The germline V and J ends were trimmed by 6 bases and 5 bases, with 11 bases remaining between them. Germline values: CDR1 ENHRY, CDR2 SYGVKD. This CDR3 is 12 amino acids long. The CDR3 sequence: CAISTTINEQYF. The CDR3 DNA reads TGTGCCATCAGCACCACTATCAACGAGCAGTACTTC.

The CDR3 DNA reads TGCGCCAGCAGCTCCGACGGAGACACTGAAGCTTTCTTT. Translating it yields CASSSDGDTEAFF. The V and J genes are TRBV5-1 and TRBJ1-1; D remains ambiguous. CDR1 SGHRS and CDR2 YFSETQ come from the germline V gene. With 3 bases removed from V and 3 bases from J, the gap between germline ends came to 9 bases. CDR3 size: 13 residues.

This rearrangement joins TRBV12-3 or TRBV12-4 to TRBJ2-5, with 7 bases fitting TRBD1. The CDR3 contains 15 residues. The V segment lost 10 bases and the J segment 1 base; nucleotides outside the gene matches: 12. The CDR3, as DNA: TGTGCCACCAAAAAGGGACAGAGTTCCCAAGAGACCCAGTACTTC. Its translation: CATKKGQSSQETQYF.

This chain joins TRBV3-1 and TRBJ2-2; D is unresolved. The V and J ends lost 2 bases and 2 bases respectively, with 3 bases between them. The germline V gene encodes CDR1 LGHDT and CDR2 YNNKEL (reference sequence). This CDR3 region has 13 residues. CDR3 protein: CASSQHNTGELFF. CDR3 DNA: TGTGCCAGCAGCCAACATAACACCGGGGAGCTGTTTTTT.

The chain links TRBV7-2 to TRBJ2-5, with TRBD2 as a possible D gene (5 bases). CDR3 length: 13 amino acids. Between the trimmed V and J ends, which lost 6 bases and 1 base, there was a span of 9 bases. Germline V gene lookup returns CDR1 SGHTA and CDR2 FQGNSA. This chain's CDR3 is CASRRTVQETQYF. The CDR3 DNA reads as TGTGCCAGCAGAAGGACTGTCCAAGAGACCCAGTACTTC.

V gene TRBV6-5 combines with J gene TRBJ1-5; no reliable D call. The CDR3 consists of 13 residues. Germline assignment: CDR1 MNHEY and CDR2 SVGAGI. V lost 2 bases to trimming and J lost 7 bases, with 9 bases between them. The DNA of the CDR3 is TGTGCCAGCAGTTACAGGTCCGGGCAGCCCCAGCATTTT. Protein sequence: CASSYRSGQPQHF.